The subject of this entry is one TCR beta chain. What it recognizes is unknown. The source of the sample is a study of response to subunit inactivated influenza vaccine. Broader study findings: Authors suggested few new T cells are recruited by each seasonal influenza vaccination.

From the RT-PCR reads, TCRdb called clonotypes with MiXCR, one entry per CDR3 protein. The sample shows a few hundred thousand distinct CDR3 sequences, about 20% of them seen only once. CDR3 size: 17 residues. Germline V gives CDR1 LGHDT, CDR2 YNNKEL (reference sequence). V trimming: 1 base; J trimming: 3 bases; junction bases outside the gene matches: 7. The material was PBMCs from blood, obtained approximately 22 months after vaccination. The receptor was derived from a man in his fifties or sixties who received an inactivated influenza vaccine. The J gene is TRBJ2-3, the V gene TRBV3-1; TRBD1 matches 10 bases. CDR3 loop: CASSQATPGQGTDTQYF. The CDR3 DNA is TGTGCCAGCAGCCAAGCGACACCGGGACAGGGGACAGATACGCAGTATTTT.